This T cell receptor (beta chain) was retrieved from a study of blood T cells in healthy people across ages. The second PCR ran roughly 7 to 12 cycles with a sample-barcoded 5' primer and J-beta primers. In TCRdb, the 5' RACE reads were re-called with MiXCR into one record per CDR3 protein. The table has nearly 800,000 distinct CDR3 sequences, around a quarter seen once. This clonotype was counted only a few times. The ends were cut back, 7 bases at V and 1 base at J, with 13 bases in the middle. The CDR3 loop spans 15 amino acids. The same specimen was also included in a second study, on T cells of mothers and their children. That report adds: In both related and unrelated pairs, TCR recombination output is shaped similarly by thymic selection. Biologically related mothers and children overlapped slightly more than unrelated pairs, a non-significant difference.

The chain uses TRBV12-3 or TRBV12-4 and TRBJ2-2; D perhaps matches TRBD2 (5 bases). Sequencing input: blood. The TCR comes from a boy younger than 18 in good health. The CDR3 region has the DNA TGTGCCAGCACCTCGGGGAGCATGAACACCGGGGAGCTGTTTTTT. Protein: CASTSGSMNTGELFF.